The 12 T cell receptor beta chains in this list originate from one sample, sequenced in a study of OX40 agonist ivuxolimab in advanced cancers. The protocol was immunoSEQ multiplex PCR, while the TCRdb copy is restricted to in-frame clones and leaves out a portion. The sample contains roughly 58,000 clones, 77% of which appear only once. Sequenced here: CD4+ or CD8+ T cells sorted from blood, sampled in a trial of the OX40 agonist ivuxolimab. These TCRs come from an adult with an advanced solid tumor such as melanoma, head and neck, liver or kidney cancer.

The chain carries TRBV5-1 and TRBJ1-2; tentative D call: TRBD1 (5 bases). The CDR3 is 13 residues long. CDR1 and CDR2 (germline): SGHRS, YFSETQ. V lost 0 bases, J lost 4 bases, and 7 bases lay in between. DNA for the CDR3: TGCGCCAGCAGCTTGGCGGGGGGCTATGGCTACACCTTC. This gives the protein CASSLAGGYGYTF.

CDR3 coding DNA: TGTGCCAGCAGCAAAGACAGGGAAGACTATGGCTACACCTTC. Translated, it gives CASSKDREDYGYTF. The rearrangement joins TRBV21-1 to TRBJ1-2; the table assigns TRBD1, which was not confirmed against the DNA. TRBV21-1 is designated a pseudogene. The CDR3 is made up of 14 amino acids.

V is TRBV2 and J is TRBJ2-7; the D is unclear. Germline CDR1 reads SNHLY; CDR2 reads FYNNEI. The V end was cut by 6 bases, the J end by 1 base, with 10 bases between. This CDR3 region has 13 residues. The CDR3 DNA reads as TGTGCCAGCAGAGGATTTACTTCCTACGAGCAGTACTTC. Translation: CASRGFTSYEQYF.

CDR3 sequence reads: CATSRGTGIVDGELFF. For the CDR3, the DNA is TGTGCCACCAGCAGAGGGACAGGGATCGTCGACGGGGAGCTGTTTTTT. The chain couples TRBV15 to TRBJ2-2, with TRBD1 matching over 8 bases. The CDR3 has 16 amino acids. Germline loops: CDR1 LNHNV, CDR2 YYDKDF (reference sequence). Trimming removed 1 base from V and 7 bases from J; junction bases left unmatched: 8.

The CDR3 sequence: CASSPRQASYEQYF. In nucleotides, the CDR3 is TGTGCCAGCTCACCGCGCCAAGCCTCCTACGAGCAGTACTTC. The V gene is TRBV18, the J gene TRBJ2-7; D call uncertain. The germline CDR1 and CDR2 sequences are KGHSH and LQKENI. Trimming took off 3 bases at V and 0 bases at J, with 9 bases between the two ends. The CDR3 extends over 14 amino acids.

The chain uses TRBV2 and TRBJ1-1; D possibly corresponds to TRBD1 (6 bases). The germline V and J ends were trimmed by 4 bases and 8 bases, with 14 bases remaining between them. The germline V gene encodes CDR1 SNHLY and CDR2 FYNNEI. CDR3 length equals 13 residues. DNA for the CDR3: TGTGCCAGCAGTGTGTACAGGGATGGGGAAGCTTTCTTT. This translates into CASSVYRDGEAFF.

The chain links TRBV7-2 to TRBJ1-4; 8 nucleotides align to TRBD1. The length of the CDR3 is 14 residues. Germline V gene sequence: CDR1 SGHTA, CDR2 FQGNSA. V lost 4 bases and J lost 6; bases outside the gene matches: 4. In DNA form, the CDR3 reads TGTGCCAGCAGCTCTCTGACAGGGGATGAAAAACTGTTTTTT. It encodes CASSSLTGDEKLFF.

The V gene is TRBV28, the J gene TRBJ2-5; TRBD1 might be the D (5 bases). Trimming took 5 bases from V and 4 from J, leaving 14 bases between them. This CDR3 is 14 amino acids long. Germline V gene data show CDR1 as MDHEN and CDR2 as SYDVKM. The CDR3 DNA follows: TGTGCCAGCAGTAGACAGACCCTTGGAGAGACCCAGTACTTC. Its translation: CASSRQTLGETQYF.

The chain combines TRBV10-3 with TRBJ1-2; weak D call: TRBD1 (5 bases). V lost 10 bases and J lost 4, with 16 bases in between. CDR3 length equals 13 residues. The V gene's germline CDR1 is ENHRY and CDR2 SYGVKD. This chain's CDR3 is CASRGPGSYGYTF. The CDR3 nucleotides read TGTGCCAGCCGGGGCCCGGGGAGCTATGGCTACACCTTC.

This chain uses TRBV7-2 with TRBJ2-5; 15 positions match TRBD2. The germline CDR1 and CDR2 sequences are SGHTA and FQGNSA. The CDR3 covers 17 residues. V lost 5 bases and J lost 1; bases outside the gene matches: 5. Here the CDR3 DNA reads TGTGCCAGCAGCCCTCCGGGACTAGCGGGGGGCCAAGAGACCCAGTACTTC. It encodes CASSPPGLAGGQETQYF.

The chain links TRBV7-7 to TRBJ2-2, with 8 positions matching TRBD1. Per the germline V gene, CDR1 is SSHAT and CDR2 is FNYEAQ (reference sequence). The J segment lost 5 bases and the V segment lost 5 bases, leaving 7 bases of the junction unmatched. The CDR3 spans 15 residues. The CDR3 is CASSPRQGYTGELFF. CDR3 DNA: TGTGCCAGCAGCCCTCGACAGGGGTATACCGGGGAGCTGTTTTTT.

V and J are TRBV6-4 and TRBJ2-1, with D tentatively TRBD2 (5 bases). Germline lookup yields CDR1 MRHNA and CDR2 SNTAGT. This CDR3 region has 14 residues. Trimming left V 6 bases short and J 4 bases short, with 13 bases between. The CDR3 sequence is CASSYGELYNEQFF. The CDR3 region has the DNA TGTGCCAGCAGCTACGGGGAACTTTACAATGAGCAGTTCTTC.